Included here is one T cell receptor (beta chain) sequence, with context. Its antigen remains unknown. Since a much larger clone is just one base distant, this may be a read error. Within the sample, other DNA sequences also encode this same CDR3. CDR3 length: 12 residues. Germline V gene data show CDR1 as SGHAT and CDR2 as FQDESV (reference sequence). Trimming pared 5 bases from V and 0 bases from J, leaving 5 bases between. The data are from a study of shared clonotypes between healthy human individuals. The study, taken as a whole, reports: In contrast to clonotypes shared by all four donors, non-shared clonotypes had lower generation probabilities. Rarefaction exposed incomplete sorted-subset sequencing despite large depth. Clonotype sharing among the donors was expected to vary with sequencing depth. For naive CD4 cells, 4% to 5% of clonotypes were shared across a few donors.

The table came from immunoSEQ multiplex PCR; TCRdb's copy has only in-frame clones and leaves some out. The table records 2,500,000 or so clones, 85% to 95% of them present only once. The sample consisted of naive CD4+ T cells sorted from blood. The subset: CD45RA+ positively selected. The receptor's source is a man between 18 and 35 years old in good health. The chain uses TRBV11-1 and TRBJ2-7; D is uncertain. This CDR3 reads CASSPSSYEQYF. The CDR3, as DNA: TGTGCCAGCAGCCCAAGCTCCTACGAGCAGTACTTC.